These 28 T cell receptor beta chains share one sample of origin, sequenced in a study of graft-versus-host responses after intestinal transplantation. No antigen has been identified for these receptors. Data came from immunoSEQ multiplex PCR; TCRdb stores just in-frame clones and leaves some out. The table lists about 90,000 clones, just under 95% of them singletons. The sample in question was unstimulated CD4+ T cells sorted from spleen or lymph node cells, obtained before intestinal transplant. Source of these receptors: a human donor who received an intestinal transplant.

V usage is TRBV18 and J usage is TRBJ1-5; D is unclear. V lost 6 bases to trimming and J lost 2 bases, with 14 bases between them. The V gene's germline CDR1 is KGHSH and CDR2 LQKENI. The CDR3 contains 15 residues. The CDR3 protein is CASSQGPSGNQPQHF. In nucleotides, the CDR3 is TGTGCCAGCTCGCAAGGGCCGTCCGGCAATCAGCCCCAGCATTTT.

The chain has TRBV6-1 and TRBJ1-2; D might be TRBD1 (5 bases). Germline lookup yields CDR1 MNHNS and CDR2 SASEGT. V shed 7 bases and J shed 4 bases, with 13 bases lying between them. There are 13 residues in the CDR3. Written as DNA, the CDR3 is TGTGCCAGCACTATCAAAAGGGGCTATGGCTACACCTTC. Its protein product is CASTIKRGYGYTF.

The rearrangement uses TRBV5-6 and TRBJ2-5, with TRBD1 matching over 12 bases. Germline trimming cut 3 bases from V and 7 bases from J; bases unmatched to any gene: 13. CDR1 and CDR2 (germline): SGHDT, YYEEEE. This CDR3 is 17 amino acids long. The CDR3 here is CASSSLGQGAGLGTQYF. For the CDR3, the DNA is TGTGCCAGCAGCTCTCTGGGACAGGGGGCCGGATTAGGGACCCAGTACTTC. The variable domain in full, with the rest retrieved from reference TRBV5-6 and TRBJ2-5, is DAGVTQSPTHLIKTRGQQVTLRCSPKSGHDTVSWYQQALGQGPQFIFQYYEEEERQRGNFPDRFSGHQFPNYSSELNVNALLLGDSALYLCASSSLGQGAGLGTQYFGPGTRLLVL.

In DNA form, the CDR3 reads TGCGCCAGCAGCCAATACTCGGGAGGCTACACAGATACGCAGTATTTT. Its translation is CASSQYSGGYTDTQYF. This chain connects TRBV4-1 to TRBJ2-3, with TRBD2 matching 7 bases. Germline V gene lookup returns CDR1 MGHRA and CDR2 YSYEKL. The J segment lost 2 bases and the V segment lost 2 bases, leaving 7 bases of the junction unmatched. The CDR3 is 16 residues long.

The chain employs TRBV19 and TRBJ2-3, with a possible D match to TRBD2 (5 bases). Germline loops: CDR1 LNHDA, CDR2 SQIVND (reference sequence). This CDR3 region has 14 residues. Trimming removed 5 bases from V and 2 bases from J, with 11 bases in between. CDR3 loop: CASSGLADTDTQYF. The CDR3 DNA follows: TGTGCCAGTAGTGGTCTAGCTGACACAGATACGCAGTATTTT.

The gene calls are TRBV4-1 and TRBJ1-5; 10 bases are shared with TRBD1. This CDR3 contains 18 residues. After removal of 1 base from V and 5 bases from J, the junction contained 11 bases not matched to a gene. The germline gives CDR1 MGHRA, CDR2 YSYEKL. CDR3 residues: CASSQGRDRGFSDQPQHF. The CDR3 DNA follows: TGCGCCAGCAGCCAAGGGAGGGACAGGGGCTTTTCAGATCAGCCCCAGCATTTT.

The count of this clone is one. The V call is TRBV6-6, the J call TRBJ1-2; 8 bases align to TRBD1. The V gene's germline CDR1 is MNHNY and CDR2 SVGAGI (reference sequence). V dropped 5 bases and J dropped 9; count of bases not matched to a gene: 11. CDR3 size: 14 residues. The CDR3 here is CASSPRTGLASYTF. The CDR3 DNA is TGTGCCAGCAGTCCCCGGACAGGGTTAGCGAGCTACACCTTC.

The chain recombines TRBV6-6 with TRBJ2-7, with no clear D. V gave up 4 bases and J gave up 4 bases, with 5 bases separating them. From germline, CDR1 is MNHNY and CDR2 SVGAGI (reference sequence). The CDR3 sequence is 11 residues long. For the CDR3, the DNA is TGTGCCAGCAGTTCTTTTTACGAGCAGTACTTC. Its protein product is CASSSFYEQYF.

This chain connects TRBV5-6 to TRBJ2-1, with 7 positions matching TRBD1. Germline-derived CDR1 and CDR2 are SGHDT and YYEEEE. J lost 6 bases, V lost 0 bases, and 6 bases had no gene match. This CDR3 is 15 amino acids long. CDR3 protein: CASSLEQGIGNEQFF. The DNA for the CDR3 is TGTGCCAGCAGCTTGGAACAGGGGATTGGCAATGAGCAGTTCTTC.

The J gene is TRBJ2-2, the V gene TRBV5-1; possibly TRBD2 for D (8 bases). Germline V gives CDR1 SGHRS, CDR2 YFSETQ. V gave up 0 bases and J gave up 2 bases, with 14 bases separating them. This CDR3 comprises 17 residues. The DNA for the CDR3 is TGCGCCAGCAGCTTGGACGGGAGGGGGCAAAACACCGGGGAGCTGTTTTTT. This encodes CASSLDGRGQNTGELFF.

This chain connects TRBV18 to TRBJ1-1, with D maybe TRBD1 (5 bases). V was shortened by 0 bases and J by 1 base, with 9 bases between the two germline ends. The CDR3 totals 15 residues. Germline V gives CDR1 KGHSH, CDR2 LQKENI. CDR3 amino acids: CASSPPAGWNTEAFF. The CDR3, as DNA: TGTGCCAGCTCACCACCGGCAGGGTGGAACACTGAAGCTTTCTTT.

The chain joins TRBV5-4 to TRBJ2-7, with a weak D call TRBD1 (5 bases). Germline CDR1 is SGHNT and CDR2 is YYREEE (reference sequence). The CDR3 consists of 17 residues. Trimming cost V 1 base and J 0 bases, with 17 bases left between them. In DNA form, the CDR3 reads TGTGCCAGCAGCTTGACCTGGGGCGAGATGAGCTCCTACGAGCAGTACTTC. Protein: CASSLTWGEMSSYEQYF.

The J gene is TRBJ1-5, the V gene TRBV2; 7 nucleotides align to TRBD1. V gave up 4 bases and J gave up 0 bases; unmatched junction bases: 3. The CDR3 extends over 15 amino acids. CDR1 is SNHLY, CDR2 FYNNEI, per germline. The CDR3 DNA sequence: TGTGCCAGCAGTGGGGACAGACATAGCAATCAGCCCCAGCATTTT. Residues: CASSGDRHSNQPQHF.

V and J are TRBV18 and TRBJ1-4, with TRBD1 matching 9 bases. The V gene end was trimmed by 1 base and the J gene end by 2 bases; junction bases not matched to a gene: 5. The CDR3 spans 17 residues. CDR1 and CDR2 from the germline V gene are KGHSH and LQKENI. This chain's CDR3 is CASSPQIDRGTNEKLFF. The CDR3 nucleotides read TGTGCCAGCTCACCACAAATCGACAGGGGGACTAATGAAAAACTGTTTTTT. Full variable domain (remainder filled in from reference TRBV18 and TRBJ1-4): NAGVMQNPRHLVRRRGQEARLRCSPMKGHSHVYWYRQLPEEGLKFMVYLQKENIIDESGMPKERFSAEFPKEGPSILRIQQVVRGDSAAYFCASSPQIDRGTNEKLFFGSGTQLSVL.

This chain connects TRBV19 to TRBJ2-3; 8 nucleotides agree with TRBD1. The CDR3 loop spans 16 amino acids. Germline V gene sequence: CDR1 LNHDA, CDR2 SQIVND (reference sequence). The J segment lost 2 bases and the V segment lost 4 bases, leaving 8 bases of the junction unmatched. The CDR3 loop reads CASSTRRQGFTDTQYF. DNA of the CDR3: TGTGCCAGTAGTACCCGTCGACAGGGGTTCACAGATACGCAGTATTTT. The whole variable domain, remainder taken from reference TRBV19 and TRBJ2-3, is DGGITQSPKYLFRKEGQNVTLSCEQNLNHDAMYWYRQDPGQGLRLIYYSQIVNDFQKGDIAEGYSVSREKKESFPLTVTSAQKNPTAFYLCASSTRRQGFTDTQYFGPGTRLTVL.

The rearrangement uses TRBV9 and TRBJ2-1; the D is unclear. The CDR3 is made up of 16 amino acids. Trimming stripped 0 bases from V and 2 bases from J, with 12 bases between. Germline CDR1 and CDR2: SGDLS and YYNGEE. The CDR3 is CASSVGRGDPYNEQFF. Written as DNA, the CDR3 is TGTGCCAGCAGCGTAGGAAGAGGCGATCCCTACAATGAGCAGTTCTTC.

The gene calls are TRBV18 and TRBJ1-5, with D possibly matching TRBD1 (6 bases). In germline, CDR1 is KGHSH, CDR2 LQKENI. V lost 2 bases and J 3 bases, leaving 11 bases between the germline ends. The CDR3 runs to 15 residues. The CDR3 DNA follows: TGTGCCAGCTCACCAGTGGGACAAGCCAATCAGCCCCAGCATTTT. Translated, it gives CASSPVGQANQPQHF.

This clone was seen a single time. The V gene is TRBV9, the J gene TRBJ2-3; D is unresolved. This CDR3 spans 14 amino acids. With 0 bases removed from V and 4 bases from J, the gap between germline ends came to 9 bases. Germline values: CDR1 SGDLS, CDR2 YYNGEE. CDR3 loop: CASSVVGTADTQYF. The CDR3 DNA sequence: TGTGCCAGCAGCGTAGTGGGAACCGCAGATACGCAGTATTTT.

DNA for the CDR3: TGTGCCAGCAGTTCCTTTGACAGGGACGGCTATGGCTACACCTTC. It encodes CASSSFDRDGYGYTF. The genes are TRBV28 and TRBJ1-2; 7 bases map to TRBD1. The V and J ends lost 4 bases and 4 bases, in that order; junction bases with no gene match: 9. The V gene's germline CDR1 is MDHEN and CDR2 SYDVKM. The length of the CDR3 is 15 residues.

The chain joins TRBV5-8 to TRBJ2-7; 9 nucleotides line up with TRBD1. The V segment lost 2 bases and the J segment 3 bases; nucleotides outside the gene matches: 9. From germline, CDR1 is SGHTS and CDR2 YDEGEE. The CDR3 has 16 amino acids. The CDR3 is CASSLAWDRVSYEQYF. The CDR3 DNA reads as TGTGCCAGCAGCTTAGCCTGGGACAGGGTAAGCTACGAGCAGTACTTC.

The rearrangement links TRBV5-4 to TRBJ2-1; D is possibly TRBD1 (6 bases). The germline V and J ends were trimmed by 2 bases and 10 bases, with 13 bases remaining between them. The CDR3 runs to 13 residues. Germline V gene data show CDR1 as SGHNT and CDR2 as YYREEE (reference sequence). DNA of the CDR3: TGTGCCAGCAGCTTAGGGGGTTTGAACGAGCAGTTCTTC. Protein sequence: CASSLGGLNEQFF.

V usage is TRBV13 and J usage is TRBJ2-6; 7 positions match TRBD2. This CDR3 region has 18 residues. Germline CDR1 and CDR2: PRHDT and FYEKMQ (reference sequence). V lost 5 bases, J lost 0 bases, and 10 bases stayed unmatched. Written as DNA, the CDR3 is TGTGCCAGCAGCCGATTTGGGGGGGGACCCTCTGGGGCCAACGTCCTGACTTTC. This codes for CASSRFGGGPSGANVLTF.

This chain joins TRBV29-1 and TRBJ2-3; 7 positions match TRBD1. Germline assignment: CDR1 SQVTM and CDR2 ANQGSEA. V lost 8 bases and J lost 2; bases outside the gene matches: 13. The length of the CDR3 is 15 residues. CDR3 DNA: TGCAGCCCAAACACTGACAGGGACGCCACAGATACGCAGTATTTT. This gives the protein CSPNTDRDATDTQYF.

The V call is TRBV2, the J call TRBJ1-2, with TRBD1 matching 7 bases. This CDR3 spans 13 amino acids. Germline V gives CDR1 SNHLY, CDR2 FYNNEI. The V gene end was trimmed by 9 bases and the J gene end by 0 bases; junction bases not matched to a gene: 4. The CDR3 nucleotides read TGTGCCAGGAACAGGGGACCTAACTATGGCTACACCTTC. As protein: CARNRGPNYGYTF.

The chain is built from TRBV7-3 and TRBJ2-2; 10 bases line up with TRBD1. With V trimmed by 5 bases and J by 5 bases, 5 bases remained unmatched. The CDR3 has 15 amino acids. Germline assignment: CDR1 SGHTA and CDR2 FQGTGA. This chain's CDR3 is CASSPGTGVTGELFF. The CDR3 DNA reads TGTGCCAGCAGCCCCGGGACAGGGGTAACCGGGGAGCTGTTTTTT.

This sequence joins TRBV7-8 and TRBJ2-7; 11 bases fit TRBD1. The junction had 13 bases not matched to a gene; V was cut back by 5 bases and J by 7 bases. The CDR3 contains 16 residues. CDR1 and CDR2 from the germline V gene are SGHVS and FQNEAQ. This CDR3 is CASSPSAGQGVSEQYF. The CDR3 DNA reads TGTGCCAGCAGCCCTTCGGCGGGACAGGGGGTGAGTGAGCAGTACTTC.

This chain joins TRBV9 and TRBJ1-6; no firm D call. The CDR3 covers 13 residues. Germline V lookup: CDR1 SGDLS, CDR2 YYNGEE. V lost 1 base, J lost 6 bases, and 5 bases lay in between. The CDR3, as DNA: TGTGCCAGCAGCGTATCAACTAATTCACCCCTCCACTTT. Translated: CASSVSTNSPLHF.

This chain joins TRBV5-6 and TRBJ2-7; TRBD1 is a possible D gene (6 bases). V was trimmed by 4 bases and J by 2 bases, leaving 13 bases between them. This CDR3 has 14 amino acids. From germline, CDR1 is SGHDT and CDR2 YYEEEE. CDR3 loop: CASSRDITTYEQYF. The DNA for the CDR3 is TGTGCCAGCAGCCGGGACATAACCACCTACGAGCAGTACTTC.